This T cell receptor (beta chain) is drawn from a study of T cells in Graves' hyperthyroidism and ophthalmopathy. The germline gives CDR1 SGHTA, CDR2 FQGNSA. The CDR3 is 17 amino acids. V lost 2 bases, J lost 1 base, and 17 bases lay in between. In this sample, this clonotype turned up many times. The CDR3 regions of TCR beta were amplified from RNA transcripts. Carried out on the TCR CDR3, a first-round RT-PCR used the HTBI primer set. Using its own MiXCR run on the multiplex PCR reads, TCRdb lists one record per CDR3 protein. This sample has under 750,000 distinct CDR3 sequences, with under 20% found just once.

The chain links TRBV7-2 to TRBJ1-1, with D perhaps TRBD1 (5 bases). Input material: blood. This sequence was found in a woman between 45 and 60 years old with Graves' hyperthyroidism that later progressed to Graves' ophthalmopathy. CDR3 region: CASSLSTGRSANTEAFF. The CDR3 bases are TGTGCCAGCAGCTTATCCACAGGCCGGTCGGCGAACACTGAAGCTTTCTTT.